This TCR beta chain was documented in a study of CD8+ T cells in alopecia areata. The authors extracted RNA and reverse transcribed it into cDNA as the sequencing template. The assay was immunoSEQ multiplex PCR, and TCRdb's table has in-frame clones only and misses some. The top ten clones hold around 6% of a sample with about 120,000 clones, over 60% of them seen once. Trimming took 2 bases from V and 2 from J, leaving 10 bases between them. From germline, CDR1 is SEHNR and CDR2 FQNEAQ (reference sequence). The CDR3 runs 15 residues. Treatment denoted: oral pan-JAK inhibitor, 5-10 mg twice daily. The clonotype comes from a human donor with alopecia areata. Sequenced here: CD4+ T cells sorted from blood, sampled at week 4, from a patient treated with tofacitinib. V and J are TRBV7-9 and TRBJ2-1, with D perhaps TRBD1 (5 bases). For the CDR3, the DNA is TGTGCCAGCAGCTTAACAGGTCCTACCTACAATGAGCAGTTCTTC. It encodes CASSLTGPTYNEQFF.